This T cell receptor (beta chain) stems from a study of Ad26.COV2.S vaccination and SARS-CoV-2 variants. The CDR3 is made up of 13 amino acids. The germline V gene has CDR1 SGHTA and CDR2 FQGTGA. Trimming removed 2 bases at V and 6 bases at J, with 8 bases between. TCRdb's table, derived via immunoSEQ multiplex PCR, lists solely in-frame clones and lacks some. In the table there are roughly 420,000 clones, nearly 90% of which are singletons. The treatment: around 19 received Ad26.COV2.S at low or high dose, single or two shots; roughly five received placebo; per-sample allocation not given. The study sampled participants on day 63 after the first vaccine or placebo injection. An Ad26 vector that expressed Wuhan-strain SARS-CoV-2 spike constituted the vaccine.

The sample consisted of peripheral blood, taken in a trial of Ad26.COV2.S vaccine versus placebo. The chain carries TRBV7-3 and TRBJ2-1, with D unresolved. This receptor was taken from a person between 18 and 65 years old who received the Ad26.COV2.S COVID-19 vaccine or a placebo. The CDR3 sequence: CASSLDAGNEQFF. The CDR3 nucleotides are TGTGCCAGCAGCTTAGACGCCGGCAATGAGCAGTTCTTC.